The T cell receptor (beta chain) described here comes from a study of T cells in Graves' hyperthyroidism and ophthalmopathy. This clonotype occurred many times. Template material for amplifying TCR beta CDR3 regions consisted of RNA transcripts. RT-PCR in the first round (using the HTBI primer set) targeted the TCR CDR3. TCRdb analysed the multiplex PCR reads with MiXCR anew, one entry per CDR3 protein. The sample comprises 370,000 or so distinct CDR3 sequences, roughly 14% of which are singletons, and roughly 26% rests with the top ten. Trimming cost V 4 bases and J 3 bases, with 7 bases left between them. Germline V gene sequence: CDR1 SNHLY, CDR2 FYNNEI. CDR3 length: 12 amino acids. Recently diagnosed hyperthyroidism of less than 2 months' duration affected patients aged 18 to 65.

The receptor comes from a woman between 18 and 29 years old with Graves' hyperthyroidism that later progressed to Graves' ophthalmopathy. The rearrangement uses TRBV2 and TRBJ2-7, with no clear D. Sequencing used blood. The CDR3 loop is CASSGESYEQYF. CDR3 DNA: TGTGCCAGCAGTGGAGAGAGCTACGAGCAGTACTTC.